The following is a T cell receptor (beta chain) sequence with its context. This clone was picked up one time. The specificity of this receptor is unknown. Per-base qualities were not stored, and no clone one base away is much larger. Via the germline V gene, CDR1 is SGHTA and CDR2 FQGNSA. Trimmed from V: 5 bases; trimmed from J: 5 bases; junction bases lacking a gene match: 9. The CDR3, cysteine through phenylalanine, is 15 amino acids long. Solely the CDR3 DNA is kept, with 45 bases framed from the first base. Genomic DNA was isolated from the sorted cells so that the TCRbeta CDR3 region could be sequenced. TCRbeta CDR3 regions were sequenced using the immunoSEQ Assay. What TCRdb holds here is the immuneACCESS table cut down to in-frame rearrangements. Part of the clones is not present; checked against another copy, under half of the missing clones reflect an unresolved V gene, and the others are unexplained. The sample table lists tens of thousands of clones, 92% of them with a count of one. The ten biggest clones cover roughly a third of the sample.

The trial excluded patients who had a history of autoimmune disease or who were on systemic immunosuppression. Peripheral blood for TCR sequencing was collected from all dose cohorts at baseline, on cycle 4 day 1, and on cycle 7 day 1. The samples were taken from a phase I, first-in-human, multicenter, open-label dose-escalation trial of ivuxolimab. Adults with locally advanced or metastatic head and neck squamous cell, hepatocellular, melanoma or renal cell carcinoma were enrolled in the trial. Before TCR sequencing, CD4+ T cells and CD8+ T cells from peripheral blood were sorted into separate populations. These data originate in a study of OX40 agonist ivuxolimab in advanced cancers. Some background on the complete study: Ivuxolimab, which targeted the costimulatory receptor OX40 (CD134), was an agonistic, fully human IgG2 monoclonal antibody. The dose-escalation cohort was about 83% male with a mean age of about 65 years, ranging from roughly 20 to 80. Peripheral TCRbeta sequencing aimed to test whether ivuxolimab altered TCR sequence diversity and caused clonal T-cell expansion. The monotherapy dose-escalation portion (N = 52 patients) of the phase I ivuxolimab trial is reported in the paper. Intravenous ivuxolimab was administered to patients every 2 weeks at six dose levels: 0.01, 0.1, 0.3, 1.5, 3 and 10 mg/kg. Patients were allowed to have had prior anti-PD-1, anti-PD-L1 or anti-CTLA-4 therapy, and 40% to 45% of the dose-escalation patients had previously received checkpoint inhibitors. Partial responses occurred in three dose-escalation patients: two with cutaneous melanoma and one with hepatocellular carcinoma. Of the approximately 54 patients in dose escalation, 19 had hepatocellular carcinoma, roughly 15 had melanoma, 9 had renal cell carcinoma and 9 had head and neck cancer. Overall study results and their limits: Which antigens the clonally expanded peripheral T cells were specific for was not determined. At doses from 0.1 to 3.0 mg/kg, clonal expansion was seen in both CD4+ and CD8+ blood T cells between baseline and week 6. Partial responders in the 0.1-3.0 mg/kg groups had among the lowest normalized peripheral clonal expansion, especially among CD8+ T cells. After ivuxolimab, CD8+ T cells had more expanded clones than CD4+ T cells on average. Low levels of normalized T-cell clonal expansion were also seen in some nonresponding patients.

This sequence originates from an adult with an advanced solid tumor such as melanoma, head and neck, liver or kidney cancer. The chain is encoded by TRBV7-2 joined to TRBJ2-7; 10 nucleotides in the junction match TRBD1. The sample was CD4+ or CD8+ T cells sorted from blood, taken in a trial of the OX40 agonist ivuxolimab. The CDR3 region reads CASSGRGDRGHEQYF. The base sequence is TGTGCCAGCAGCGGAAGGGGGGACAGGGGCCACGAGCAGTACTTC.